This T cell receptor beta chain was retrieved from a study of neurological immune-mediated disorders. This clonotype was seen at least ten times. The method for making cDNA was 5'RACE, and it used 10-nucleotide random UMIs. TCRdb passed the 5' RACE reads through MiXCR, listing each CDR3 protein once. The table has 33,000 or so distinct CDR3 sequences, roughly 7% seen once. This CDR3 spans 9 amino acids. Trimming cost V 7 bases and J 6 bases, with 5 bases left between them. CDR1 DFQATT and CDR2 SNEGSKA come from the germline V gene (reference sequence). V and J are TRBV20-1 and TRBJ2-3, with D uncertain. The clonotype originates from a woman between 40 and 50 years old in good health. Input material: PBMCs. The CDR3, as DNA: TGCAGTGGTGTTGATACGCAGTATTTT. It translates to CSGVDTQYF.